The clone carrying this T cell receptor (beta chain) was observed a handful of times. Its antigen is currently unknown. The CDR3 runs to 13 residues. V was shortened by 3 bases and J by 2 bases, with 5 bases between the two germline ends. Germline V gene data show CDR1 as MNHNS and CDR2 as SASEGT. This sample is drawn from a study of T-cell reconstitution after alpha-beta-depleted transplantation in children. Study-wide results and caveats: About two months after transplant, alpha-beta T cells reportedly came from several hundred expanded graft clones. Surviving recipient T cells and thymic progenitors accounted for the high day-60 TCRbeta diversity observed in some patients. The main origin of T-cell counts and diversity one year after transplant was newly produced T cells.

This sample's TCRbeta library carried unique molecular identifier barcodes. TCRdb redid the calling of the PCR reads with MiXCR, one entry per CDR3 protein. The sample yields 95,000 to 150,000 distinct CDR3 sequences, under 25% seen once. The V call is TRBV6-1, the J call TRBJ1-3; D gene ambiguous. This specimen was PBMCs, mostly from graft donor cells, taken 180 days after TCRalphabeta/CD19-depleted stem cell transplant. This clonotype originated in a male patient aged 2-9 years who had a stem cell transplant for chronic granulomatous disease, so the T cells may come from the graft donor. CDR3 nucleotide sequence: TGTGCCAGCAGTGATAGTACTGGAAACACCATATATTTT. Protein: CASSDSTGNTIYF.